The sequence of this T cell receptor beta chain was determined in a study of OX40 agonist ivuxolimab in advanced cancers. TCRdb's table, derived via immunoSEQ multiplex PCR, lists solely in-frame clones and lacks some. Among around 67,000 clones listed, 91% were seen once. The investigators sampled blood at baseline, at cycle 4 day 1, and at cycle 7 day 1. This specimen was CD4+ or CD8+ T cells sorted from blood, taken in a trial of the OX40 agonist ivuxolimab. The clonotype was recovered from an adult with an advanced solid tumor such as melanoma, head and neck, liver or kidney cancer.

The CDR3 nucleotides read TGTGCCAGCAGCTTCATCTCCTACGAGCAGTACTTC. Its translation: CASSFISYEQYF. This rearrangement joins TRBV7-9 to TRBJ2-7; no clear D. Germline CDR1 SEHNR, CDR2 FQNEAQ (reference sequence). The CDR3 consists of 12 residues. Trimming pared 3 bases from V and 0 bases from J, leaving 3 bases between.